These 14 T cell receptor beta chains were all obtained from the same sample, sequenced in a study of a mutant IDH1 vaccine in newly diagnosed glioma (dated by TCRdb to the early 2020s). In the paper's terms, the time point label means: baseline, week 1 (first vaccination visit). Per the publication, the treatment or condition label means: pre-vaccination baseline after standard-of-care therapy. Libraries were made using the immunoSEQ multiplex PCR assay. The immuneACCESS repertoire file appears here via TCRdb, limited to in-frame rearrangements. These files lack a portion of the clones; in checked studies, under half of the deficit traces to unresolved V genes, and the cause of the others is not known. This sample gives over 80,000 clones in total; approximately 90% of them show up just once. The ten largest account for approximately 0.58% of the sample. The material was PBMCs, obtained from a glioma patient treated with radiotherapy, temozolomide or both. The receptors come from a woman in her fifties or sixties with glioma.

This clone occurred once. The chain carries TRBV2 and TRBJ2-3; TRBD2 matches 8 bases. In germline, CDR1 is SNHLY, CDR2 FYNNEI. CDR3 length equals 17 residues. The ends lost 4 bases at V and 5 bases at J; junction bases unmatched: 14. The CDR3 reads CASSGRTGLGRVDTQYF. CDR3 nucleotides: TGTGCCAGCAGTGGCCGCACAGGCCTCGGGAGGGTAGATACGCAGTATTTT.

J is TRBJ1-4 and V is TRBV5-1; 11 bases fit TRBD1. Losses at the gene ends were 4 bases for V and 8 bases for J; bases not matched to a gene: 4. CDR1 is SGHRS, CDR2 YFSETQ, per germline. The CDR3 is 14 residues long. The CDR3 region is CASSRTGGQEKLFF. The CDR3 DNA reads TGCGCCAGCAGCCGGACAGGGGGCCAAGAAAAACTGTTTTTT.

The chain joins TRBV7-2 to TRBJ1-5; D possibly corresponds to TRBD1 (5 bases). The germline gives CDR1 SGHTA, CDR2 FQGNSA. V shed 5 bases and J shed 2 bases, with 16 bases lying between them. CDR3 length: 16 amino acids. The CDR3 region is CASSEGPGMGNQPQHF. As DNA, the CDR3 is TGTGCCAGCAGCGAGGGCCCAGGGATGGGCAATCAGCCCCAGCATTTT.

This clone was seen a single time. The rearrangement joins TRBV9 to TRBJ2-1, with 8 bases aligning to TRBD2. J gave up 6 bases and V 0 bases, and 5 bases lay outside the gene matches. This CDR3 spans 15 amino acids. Looked up from germline, CDR1 is SGDLS and CDR2 is YYNGEE. The CDR3 sequence: CASSVVAGYSNEQFF. The CDR3 DNA reads TGTGCCAGCAGCGTAGTAGCGGGATATTCCAATGAGCAGTTCTTC.

The gene calls are TRBV5-1 and TRBJ1-2, with 8 bases aligning to TRBD1. Trimming at V came to 1 base and at J to 7 bases, leaving 6 bases not matched to a gene. This CDR3 is built from 14 residues. From germline, CDR1 is SGHRS and CDR2 YFSETQ. CDR3 loop: CASSLPLGQGGYTF. The CDR3, as DNA: TGCGCCAGCAGCTTGCCCCTCGGACAGGGTGGCTACACCTTC.

This sequence joins TRBV7-2 and TRBJ1-3, with 7 positions matching TRBD1. CDR1 is SGHTA, CDR2 FQGNSA, per germline. CDR3 size: 14 residues. V gave up 11 bases and J gave up 0 bases; unmatched junction bases: 7. For the CDR3, the DNA is TGTGCCTACGGGACAGTCTCCTCTGGAAACACCATATATTTT. Amino acids: CAYGTVSSGNTIYF.

This chain connects TRBV19 to TRBJ2-2; D is unresolved. Trimming stripped 6 bases from V and 0 bases from J, with 11 bases between. Germline CDR1 is LNHDA and CDR2 is SQIVND (reference sequence). The CDR3 is made up of 15 amino acids. CDR3 sequence: CASRGRPANTGELFF. The CDR3 DNA reads TGTGCCAGTAGGGGCAGGCCCGCGAACACCGGGGAGCTGTTTTTT.

The V gene is TRBV6-5, the J gene TRBJ1-1; D is unclear. Germline V lookup: CDR1 MNHEY, CDR2 SVGAGI. The ends were cut back, 0 bases at V and 4 bases at J, with 12 bases in the middle. The CDR3 is made up of 15 amino acids. CDR3: CASSYSGSITTEAFF. CDR3 nucleotides: TGTGCCAGCAGTTACTCGGGATCAATTACCACTGAAGCTTTCTTT.

DNA for the CDR3: TGTGCCAGCAGCAAGGATCTAACTAACAATGAGCAGTTCTTC. This sequence encodes CASSKDLTNNEQFF. This chain links TRBV5-4 with TRBJ2-1; D gene uncertain. Germline CDR1 reads SGHNT; CDR2 reads YYREEE (reference sequence). Trimming cost V 4 bases and J 5 bases, with 13 bases left between them. This CDR3 has 14 residues. Drawing the rest from reference TRBV5-4 and TRBJ2-1, the complete variable domain is ETGVTQSPTHLIKTRGQQVTLRCSSQSGHNTVSWYQQALGQGPQFIFQYYREEENGRGNFPPRFSGLQFPNYSSELNVNALELDDSALYLCASSKDLTNNEQFFGPGTRLTVL.

This clone appeared a few times. The chain is built from TRBV28 and TRBJ1-5, with D perhaps TRBD1 (5 bases). V was pared by 7 bases and J by 4 bases, with 11 bases between. Germline loops: CDR1 MDHEN, CDR2 SYDVKM. The CDR3 extends over 13 amino acids. CDR3 nucleotide sequence: TGTGCCAGCATGGGGGGTTGGAATCAGCCCCAGCATTTT. This gives the protein CASMGGWNQPQHF.

The table lists this clone with a few counts. The J gene is TRBJ2-5, the V gene TRBV5-1; D is possibly TRBD2 (5 bases). The CDR3 consists of 15 residues. Per germline, CDR1 SGHRS and CDR2 YFSETQ. V lost 3 bases, J lost 7 bases, and 19 bases lay in between. CDR3 residues: CASSSSTPDRGTQYF. DNA of the CDR3: TGCGCCAGCAGCTCTTCAACCCCGGACCGGGGGACCCAGTACTTC.

The rearrangement uses TRBV5-4 and TRBJ2-1; D ambiguous. Germline CDR1 is SGHNT and CDR2 is YYREEE (reference sequence). V lost 1 base and J lost 4, with 3 bases in between. This CDR3 is built from 12 residues. CDR3 region: CASSLRYNEQFF. As DNA, the CDR3 is TGTGCCAGCAGCTTGAGGTACAATGAGCAGTTCTTC.

The CDR3 spells CASIEGGETQYF. DNA for the CDR3: TGTGCCAGTATCGAAGGGGGGGAGACCCAGTACTTC. The chain employs TRBV2 and TRBJ2-5; either TRBD1 or TRBD2 may fit D (6 bases each). The CDR3 covers 12 residues. Deletions cut 9 bases from V and 5 bases from J, with 13 bases between. Germline lookup yields CDR1 SNHLY and CDR2 FYNNEI.

In regard to this clone: Other DNA sequences within the sample encode an identical CDR3. The chain joins TRBV5-1 to TRBJ2-5, with D tentatively TRBD1 (5 bases). Looked up from germline, CDR1 is SGHRS and CDR2 is YFSETQ. This CDR3 comprises 14 residues. With 7 bases removed from V and 1 base from J, the gap between germline ends came to 14 bases. CDR3 region: CASRSQGSQETQYF. The CDR3, as DNA: TGCGCCAGCCGCTCTCAGGGTTCCCAAGAGACCCAGTACTTC. The full variable domain, in which reference TRBV5-1 and TRBJ2-5 provide the parts outside the CDR3, is KAGVTQTPRYLIKTRGQQVTLSCSPISGHRSVSWYQQTPGQGLQFLFEYFSETQRNKGNFPGRFSGRQFSNSRSEMNVSTLELGDSALYLCASRSQGSQETQYFGPGTRLLVL.